This TCR beta chain was obtained from a study of cytomegalovirus exposure and HLA in healthy donors. Findings and limits, study-wide: The investigators catalogued 164 TCR beta chains as cytomegalovirus-associated. There were some public TCRs occurring in many donors, but most TCR sequences were rare.

Germline V lookup: CDR1 SEHNR, CDR2 FQNEAQ (reference sequence). Trimming took 5 bases from V and 1 from J, leaving 11 bases between them. The CDR3 has 14 residues. Some clones are missing from TCRdb's copy, which holds only in-frame ones; the method was immunoSEQ multiplex PCR. The data hold about 120,000 clones, with roughly 89% observed a single time. On this clone itself: Its antigen is unidentified.

This chain joins TRBV7-9 and TRBJ2-5, with D perhaps matching TRBD1 (6 bases). This receptor was identified in a woman between 18 and 30 years old in good health and CMV-seronegative. Sequenced input: PBMCs. The CDR3 region is CASSAQQGQETQYF. The CDR3, as DNA: TGTGCCAGCAGCGCCCAACAGGGCCAAGAGACCCAGTACTTC.